This is a list of T cell receptor beta chains from one sample in a study of blood T cell repertoires in COVID-19. Assay: immunoSEQ multiplex PCR; the TCRdb copy retains only in-frame clones and omits some. The sample shows under 300,000 clones, around 90% of them seen only once. Sequencing used peripheral blood. Receptors originate from a woman in her fifties or sixties with COVID-19, enrolled during active disease. Each CDR3 is given without its conserved first and last residue. The order of the fields is clone size, J gene, V gene, CDR3 protein. Not all rows give a size; the values are once, few, many and, for expanded clones, a class.

clone_size: once
j_call: TRBJ2-5
v_call: TRBV7-9
cdr3_aa: ASSLVGAGETQY

clone_size: once
j_call: TRBJ2-7
v_call: TRBV11-2
cdr3_aa: ASSPGYYGDSYEQY

clone_size: -
j_call: TRBJ2-3
v_call: TRBV18
cdr3_aa: ASSPPLAGITDTQY

clone_size: -
j_call: TRBJ2-5
v_call: TRBV12-3/TRBV12-4
cdr3_aa: ASRLNTLETQY

clone_size: -
j_call: TRBJ1-5
v_call: TRBV10-1
cdr3_aa: ATHYRGQQPQH

clone_size: -
j_call: TRBJ1-1
v_call: TRBV5-4
cdr3_aa: ASSLQQGLNTEAF

clone_size: -
j_call: TRBJ2-2
v_call: TRBV27
cdr3_aa: ASSYKGAGELF

clone_size: -
j_call: TRBJ1-2
v_call: TRBV30
cdr3_aa: AWSVGGGYT

clone_size: -
j_call: TRBJ2-1
v_call: TRBV19
cdr3_aa: ASSMSSGGAYNEQF

clone_size: many
j_call: TRBJ2-5
v_call: TRBV6-2/TRBV6-3
cdr3_aa: ASSYSISQGRQETQY

clone_size: -
j_call: TRBJ2-7
v_call: TRBV6-2/TRBV6-3
cdr3_aa: ASSETGDEQY

clone_size: -
j_call: TRBJ2-1
v_call: TRBV7-2
cdr3_aa: ASSLLSGGRDEQF